The clone carrying this T cell receptor beta chain was recorded a few times. Its antigen is unidentified. The data belong to a study of T-cell reconstitution after alpha-beta-depleted transplantation in children. Points from the study as a whole: There were reportedly several hundred expanded graft clones from which alpha-beta T cells came about two months after transplant. Newly generated T cells supplied most T-cell counts and diversity one year post-transplant.

The junction had 5 bases not matched to a gene; V was cut back by 0 bases and J by 4 bases. CDR1 is DFQATT, CDR2 SNEGSKA, per germline (reference sequence). CDR3 length: 14 residues. A library of TCRbeta sequences, prepared with unique molecular identifiers, was generated. MiXCR was run by TCRdb on the PCR reads, yielding one entry per CDR3 protein. The sample carries 130,000 to 150,000 distinct CDR3 sequences, 8.5% to 10% recorded once. This sequence was found in a female patient aged 2-10 years who had a stem cell transplant for congenital amegakaryocytic thrombocytopenia, so the T cells may come from the graft donor. V gene TRBV20-1 combines with J gene TRBJ1-2; TRBD1 agrees at 7 bases. The specimen comprised PBMCs, mostly from graft donor cells, sampled 180 days after TCRalphabeta/CD19-depleted stem cell transplant. CDR3 nucleotides: TGCAGTGCTAGAGATCGGGGGGACAGCTATGGCTACACCTTC. This gives the protein CSARDRGDSYGYTF.